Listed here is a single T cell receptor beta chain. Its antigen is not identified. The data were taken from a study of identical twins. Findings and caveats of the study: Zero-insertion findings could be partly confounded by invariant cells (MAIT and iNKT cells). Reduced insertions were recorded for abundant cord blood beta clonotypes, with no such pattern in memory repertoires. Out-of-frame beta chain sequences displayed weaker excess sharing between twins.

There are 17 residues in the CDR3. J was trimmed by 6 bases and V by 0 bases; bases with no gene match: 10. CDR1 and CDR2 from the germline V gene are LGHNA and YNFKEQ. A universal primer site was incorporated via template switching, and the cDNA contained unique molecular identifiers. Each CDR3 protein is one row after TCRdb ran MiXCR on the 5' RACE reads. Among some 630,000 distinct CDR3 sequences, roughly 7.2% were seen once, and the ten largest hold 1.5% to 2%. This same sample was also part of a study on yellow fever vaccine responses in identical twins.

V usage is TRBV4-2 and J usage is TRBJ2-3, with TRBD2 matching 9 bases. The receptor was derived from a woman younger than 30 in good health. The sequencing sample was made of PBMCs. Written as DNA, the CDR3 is TGTGCCAGCAGCCAAGATATTAGCGGGGGCCTTCTGGATACGCAGTATTTT. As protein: CASSQDISGGLLDTQYF.